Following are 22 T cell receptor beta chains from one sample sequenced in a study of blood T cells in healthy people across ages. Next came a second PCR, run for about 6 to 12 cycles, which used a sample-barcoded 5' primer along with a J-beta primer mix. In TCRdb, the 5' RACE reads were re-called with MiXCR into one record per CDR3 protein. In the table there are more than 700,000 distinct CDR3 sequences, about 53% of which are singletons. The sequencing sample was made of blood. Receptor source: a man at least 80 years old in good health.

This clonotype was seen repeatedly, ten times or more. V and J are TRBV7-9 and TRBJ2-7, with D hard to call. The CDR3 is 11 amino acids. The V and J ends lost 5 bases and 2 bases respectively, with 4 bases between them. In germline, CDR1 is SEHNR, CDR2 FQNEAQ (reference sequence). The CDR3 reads CASSPAYEQYF. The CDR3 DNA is TGTGCCAGCAGCCCAGCCTACGAGCAGTACTTC.

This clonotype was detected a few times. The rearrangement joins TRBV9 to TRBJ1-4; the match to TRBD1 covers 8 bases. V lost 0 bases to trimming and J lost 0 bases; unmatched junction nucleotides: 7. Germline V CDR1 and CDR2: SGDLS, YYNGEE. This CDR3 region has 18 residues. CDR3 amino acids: CASSVVAGGPTTNEKLFF. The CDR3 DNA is TGTGCCAGCAGCGTAGTTGCAGGGGGCCCAACAACTAATGAAAAACTGTTTTTT.

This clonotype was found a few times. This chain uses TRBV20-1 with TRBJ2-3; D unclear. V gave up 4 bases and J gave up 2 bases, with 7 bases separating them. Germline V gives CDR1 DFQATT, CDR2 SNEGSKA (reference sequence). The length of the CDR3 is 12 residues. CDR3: CSATKHTDTQYF. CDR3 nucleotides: TGCAGTGCTACTAAACACACAGATACGCAGTATTTT.

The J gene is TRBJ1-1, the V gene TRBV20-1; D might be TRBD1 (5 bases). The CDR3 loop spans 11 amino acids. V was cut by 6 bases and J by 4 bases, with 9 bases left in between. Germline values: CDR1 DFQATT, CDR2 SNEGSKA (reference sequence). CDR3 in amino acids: CSAEQGTEAFF. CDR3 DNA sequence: TGCAGTGCCGAGCAGGGCACTGAAGCTTTCTTT.

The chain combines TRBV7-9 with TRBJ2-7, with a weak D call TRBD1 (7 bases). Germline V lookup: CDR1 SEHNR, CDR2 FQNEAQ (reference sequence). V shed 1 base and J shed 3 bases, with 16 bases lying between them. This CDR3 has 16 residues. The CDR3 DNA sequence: TGTGCCAGCAGCTTAGAGGAGGGAACAGGGGACTACGAGCAGTACTTC. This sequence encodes CASSLEEGTGDYEQYF.

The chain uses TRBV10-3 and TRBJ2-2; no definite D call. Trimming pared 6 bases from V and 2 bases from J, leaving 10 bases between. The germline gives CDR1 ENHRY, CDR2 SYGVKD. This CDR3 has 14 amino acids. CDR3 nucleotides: TGTGCCATCAGGGAAGCACCCAACACCGGGGAGCTGTTTTTT. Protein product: CAIREAPNTGELFF.

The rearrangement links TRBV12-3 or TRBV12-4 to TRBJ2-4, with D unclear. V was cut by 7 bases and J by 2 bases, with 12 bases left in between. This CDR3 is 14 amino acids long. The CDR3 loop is CASTRDATKNIQYF. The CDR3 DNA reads TGTGCCAGCACTAGAGACGCTACCAAAAACATTCAGTACTTC.

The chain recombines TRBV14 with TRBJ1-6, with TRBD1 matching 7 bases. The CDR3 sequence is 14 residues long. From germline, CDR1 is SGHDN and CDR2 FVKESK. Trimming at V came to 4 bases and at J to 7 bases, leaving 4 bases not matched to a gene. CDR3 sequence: CASSLGQLNSPLHF. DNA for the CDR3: TGTGCCAGCAGCCTGGGACAGCTCAATTCACCCCTCCACTTT.

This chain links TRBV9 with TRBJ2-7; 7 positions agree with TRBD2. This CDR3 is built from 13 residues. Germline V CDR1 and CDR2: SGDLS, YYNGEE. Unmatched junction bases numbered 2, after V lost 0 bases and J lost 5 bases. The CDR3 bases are TGTGCCAGCAGCGTAGTGGGGGGGGACGAGCAGTACTTC. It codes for CASSVVGGDEQYF.

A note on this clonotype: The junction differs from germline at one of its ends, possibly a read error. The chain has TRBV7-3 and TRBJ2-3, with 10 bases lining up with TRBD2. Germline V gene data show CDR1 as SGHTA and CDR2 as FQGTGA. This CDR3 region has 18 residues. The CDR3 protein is CASSLGLGSGGAEDTQSF. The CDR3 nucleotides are TGTGCCAGCAGCCTAGGACTGGGGAGCGGGGGGGCGGAAGATACGCAGTCTTTT.

In nucleotides, the CDR3 is TGCAGTGCTAGAGACGCCCGGGGGGGGGAAAACATTCAGTACTTC. Translating gives CSARDARGGENIQYF. The V gene is TRBV20-1, the J gene TRBJ2-4; TRBD2 matches 8 bases. Germline V CDR1 and CDR2: DFQATT, SNEGSKA (reference sequence). The CDR3 is made up of 15 amino acids. Trimming cost V 0 bases and J 5 bases; bases outside gene matches: 6.

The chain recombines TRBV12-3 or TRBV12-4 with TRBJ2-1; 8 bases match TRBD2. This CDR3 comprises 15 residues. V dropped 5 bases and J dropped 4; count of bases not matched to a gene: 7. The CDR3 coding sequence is TGTGCCAGCAGTAACAGCGGGAGAGGGTACAATGAGCAGTTCTTC. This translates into CASSNSGRGYNEQFF.

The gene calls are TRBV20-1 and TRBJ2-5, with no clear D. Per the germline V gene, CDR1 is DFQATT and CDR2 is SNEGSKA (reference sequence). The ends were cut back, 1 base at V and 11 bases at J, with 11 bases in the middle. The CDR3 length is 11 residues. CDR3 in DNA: TGCAGTGCTAGAGCCCAGCTTGAGCAGTACTTC. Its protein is CSARAQLEQYF.

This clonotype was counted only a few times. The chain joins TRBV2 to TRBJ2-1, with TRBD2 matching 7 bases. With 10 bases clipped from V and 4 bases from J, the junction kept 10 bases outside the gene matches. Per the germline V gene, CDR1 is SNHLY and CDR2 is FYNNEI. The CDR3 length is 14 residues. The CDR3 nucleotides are TGTGCCACCAAGCCTCTAGCGGTGTACAATGAGCAGTTCTTC. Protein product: CATKPLAVYNEQFF.

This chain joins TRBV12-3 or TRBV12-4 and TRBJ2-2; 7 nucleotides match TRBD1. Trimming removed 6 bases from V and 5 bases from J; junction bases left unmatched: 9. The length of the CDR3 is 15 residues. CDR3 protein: CASREQGRGTGELFF. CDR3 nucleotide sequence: TGTGCCAGCAGGGAACAGGGGAGAGGGACCGGGGAGCTGTTTTTT.

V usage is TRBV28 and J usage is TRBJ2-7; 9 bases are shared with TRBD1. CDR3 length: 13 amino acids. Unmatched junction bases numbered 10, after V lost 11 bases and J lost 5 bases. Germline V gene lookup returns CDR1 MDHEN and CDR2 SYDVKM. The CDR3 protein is CAGRGTGTHEQYF. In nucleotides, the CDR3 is TGTGCCGGAAGGGGGACAGGGACCCACGAGCAGTACTTC.

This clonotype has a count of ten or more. In DNA form, the CDR3 reads TGTGCCACCTCCCCATCTGGGGCCAACGTCCTGACTTTC. It codes for CATSPSGANVLTF. The J gene is TRBJ2-6, the V gene TRBV24-1; D unclear. The CDR3 covers 13 residues. Looked up from germline, CDR1 is KGHDR and CDR2 is SFDVKD. V lost 9 bases and J lost 1, with 6 bases in between.

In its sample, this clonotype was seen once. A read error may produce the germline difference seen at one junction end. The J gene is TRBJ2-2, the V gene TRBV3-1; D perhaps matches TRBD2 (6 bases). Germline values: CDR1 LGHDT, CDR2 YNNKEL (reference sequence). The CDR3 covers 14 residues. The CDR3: CASSRRANTGELFF. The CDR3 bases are TGTGCCAGTAGCCGGAGGGCTAACACCGGGGAGCTGTTTTTT.

The CDR3, as DNA: TGTGCCAGCAGGAAGGCGGGAGAGGATACGCAGTATTTT. It yields the protein CASRKAGEDTQYF. The chain recombines TRBV3-1 with TRBJ2-3, with 7 positions matching TRBD2. Germline values: CDR1 LGHDT, CDR2 YNNKEL (reference sequence). CDR3 length: 13 residues. J gave up 6 bases and V 6 bases, and 6 bases lay outside the gene matches.

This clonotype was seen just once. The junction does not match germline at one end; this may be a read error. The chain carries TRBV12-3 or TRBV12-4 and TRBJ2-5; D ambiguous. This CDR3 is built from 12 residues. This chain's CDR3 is CASRLTPETQYF. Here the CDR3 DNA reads TGTGCCAGCAGATTGACTCCGGAGACCCAATACTTC.

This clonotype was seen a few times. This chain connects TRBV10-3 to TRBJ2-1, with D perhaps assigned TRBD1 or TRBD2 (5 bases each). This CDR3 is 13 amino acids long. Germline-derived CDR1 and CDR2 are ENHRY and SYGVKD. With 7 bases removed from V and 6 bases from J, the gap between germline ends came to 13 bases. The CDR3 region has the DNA TGTGCCATCATTCGGGACCCGCGCAATGAGCAGTTCTTC. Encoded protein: CAIIRDPRNEQFF.

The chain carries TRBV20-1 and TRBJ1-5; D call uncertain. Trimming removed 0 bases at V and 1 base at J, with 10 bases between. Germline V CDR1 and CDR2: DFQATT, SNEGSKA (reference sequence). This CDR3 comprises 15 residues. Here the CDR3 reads CSARDARQSNQPQHF. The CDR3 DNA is TGCAGTGCTAGAGATGCCAGGCAGAGCAATCAGCCCCAGCATTTT.